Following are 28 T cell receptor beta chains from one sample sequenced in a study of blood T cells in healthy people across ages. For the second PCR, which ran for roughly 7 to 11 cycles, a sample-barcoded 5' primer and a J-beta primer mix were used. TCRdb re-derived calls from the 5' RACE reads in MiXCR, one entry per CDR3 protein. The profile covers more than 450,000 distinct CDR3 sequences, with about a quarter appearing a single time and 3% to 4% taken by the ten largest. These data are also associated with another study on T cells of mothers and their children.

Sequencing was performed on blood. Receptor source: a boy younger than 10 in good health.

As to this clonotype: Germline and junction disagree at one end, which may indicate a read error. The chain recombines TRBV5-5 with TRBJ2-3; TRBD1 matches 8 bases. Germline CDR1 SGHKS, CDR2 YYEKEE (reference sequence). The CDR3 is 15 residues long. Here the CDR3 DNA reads TGTACCAGCAACCCGGACAGGGTGAGAGCAGATACGCAGTATTTT. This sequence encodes CTSNPDRVRADTQYF.

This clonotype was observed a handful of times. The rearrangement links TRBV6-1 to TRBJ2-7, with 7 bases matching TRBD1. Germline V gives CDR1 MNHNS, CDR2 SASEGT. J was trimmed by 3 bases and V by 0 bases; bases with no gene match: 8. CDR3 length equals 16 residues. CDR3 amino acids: CASSEAPGQRYYEQYF. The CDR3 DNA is TGTGCCAGCAGTGAAGCGCCGGGACAGCGATACTACGAGCAGTACTTC.

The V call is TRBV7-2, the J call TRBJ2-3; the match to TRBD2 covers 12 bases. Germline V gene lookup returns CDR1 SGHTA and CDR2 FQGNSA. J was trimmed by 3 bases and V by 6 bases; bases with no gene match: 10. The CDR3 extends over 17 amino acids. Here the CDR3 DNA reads TGTGCCAGCAGTCGGGCTAGCGGGGGGGCCGGGACAGATACGCAGTATTTT. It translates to CASSRASGGAGTDTQYF.

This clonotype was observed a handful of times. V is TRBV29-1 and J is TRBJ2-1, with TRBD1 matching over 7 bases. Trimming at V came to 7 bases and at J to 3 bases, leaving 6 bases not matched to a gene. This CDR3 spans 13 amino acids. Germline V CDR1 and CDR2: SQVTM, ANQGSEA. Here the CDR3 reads CSDGTEVYNEQFF. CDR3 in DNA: TGCAGCGACGGGACAGAGGTCTACAATGAGCAGTTCTTC.

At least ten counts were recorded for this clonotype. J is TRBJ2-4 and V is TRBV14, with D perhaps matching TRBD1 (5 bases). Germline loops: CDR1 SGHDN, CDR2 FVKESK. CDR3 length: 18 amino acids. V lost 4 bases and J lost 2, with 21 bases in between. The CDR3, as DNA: TGTGCCAGCAGCCTGCATAGGGCGGCAGGGTCGACCAAAAACATTCAGTACTTC. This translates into CASSLHRAAGSTKNIQYF.

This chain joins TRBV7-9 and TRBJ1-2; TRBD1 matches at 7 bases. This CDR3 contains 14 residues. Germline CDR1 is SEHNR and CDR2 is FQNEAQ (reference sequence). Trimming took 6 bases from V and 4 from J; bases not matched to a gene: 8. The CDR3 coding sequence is TGTGCCAGCAGTCAGAGACAGGGTCGCTATGGCTACACCTTC. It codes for CASSQRQGRYGYTF. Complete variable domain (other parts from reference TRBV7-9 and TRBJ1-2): DTGVSQNPRHKITKRGQNVTFRCDPISEHNRLYWYRQTLGQGPEFLTYFQNEAQLEKSRLLSDRFSAERPKGSFSTLEIQRTEQGDSAMYLCASSQRQGRYGYTFGSGTRLTVV.

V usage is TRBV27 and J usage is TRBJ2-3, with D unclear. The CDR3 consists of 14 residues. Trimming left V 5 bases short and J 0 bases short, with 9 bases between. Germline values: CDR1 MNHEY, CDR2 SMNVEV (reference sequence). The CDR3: CASSLYSSTDTQYF. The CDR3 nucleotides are TGTGCCAGCAGTCTATACAGTAGCACAGATACGCAGTATTTT.

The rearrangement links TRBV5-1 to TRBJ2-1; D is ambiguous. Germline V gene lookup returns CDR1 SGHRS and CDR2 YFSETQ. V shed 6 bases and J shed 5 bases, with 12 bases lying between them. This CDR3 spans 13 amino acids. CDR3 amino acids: CASTPRNNNEQFF. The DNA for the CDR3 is TGCGCCAGCACCCCAAGGAACAACAATGAGCAGTTCTTC. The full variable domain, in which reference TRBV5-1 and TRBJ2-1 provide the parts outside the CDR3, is KAGVTQTPRYLIKTRGQQVTLSCSPISGHRSVSWYQQTPGQGLQFLFEYFSETQRNKGNFPGRFSGRQFSNSRSEMNVSTLELGDSALYLCASTPRNNNEQFFGPGTRLTVL.

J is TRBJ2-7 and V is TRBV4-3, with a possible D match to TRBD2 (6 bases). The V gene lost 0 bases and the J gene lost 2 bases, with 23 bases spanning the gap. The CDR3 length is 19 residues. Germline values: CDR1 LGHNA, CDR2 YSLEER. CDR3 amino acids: CASSQDIPLLASFTYEQYF. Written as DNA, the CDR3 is TGCGCCAGCAGCCAAGATATCCCCCTCCTAGCGTCCTTCACCTACGAGCAGTACTTC.

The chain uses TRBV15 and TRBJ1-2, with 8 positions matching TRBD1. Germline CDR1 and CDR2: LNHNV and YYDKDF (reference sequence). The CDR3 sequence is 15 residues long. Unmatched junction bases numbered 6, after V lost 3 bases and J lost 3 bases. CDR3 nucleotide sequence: TGTGCCACCAGCAGGGGGACGACAGGGGACTATGGCTACACCTTC. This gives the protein CATSRGTTGDYGYTF.

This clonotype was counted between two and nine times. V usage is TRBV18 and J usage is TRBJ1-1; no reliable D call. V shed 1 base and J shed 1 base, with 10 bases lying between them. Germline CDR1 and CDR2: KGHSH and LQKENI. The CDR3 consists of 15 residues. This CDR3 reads CASSPRGDWNTEAFF. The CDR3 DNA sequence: TGTGCCAGCTCACCACGTGGTGATTGGAACACTGAAGCTTTCTTT.

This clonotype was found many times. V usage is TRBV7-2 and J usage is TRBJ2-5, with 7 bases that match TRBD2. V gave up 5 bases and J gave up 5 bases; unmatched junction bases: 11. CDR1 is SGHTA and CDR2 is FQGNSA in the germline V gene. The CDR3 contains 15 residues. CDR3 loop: CASSPPGLRLETQYF. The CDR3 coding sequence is TGTGCCAGCAGCCCACCGGGACTACGACTGGAGACCCAGTACTTC.

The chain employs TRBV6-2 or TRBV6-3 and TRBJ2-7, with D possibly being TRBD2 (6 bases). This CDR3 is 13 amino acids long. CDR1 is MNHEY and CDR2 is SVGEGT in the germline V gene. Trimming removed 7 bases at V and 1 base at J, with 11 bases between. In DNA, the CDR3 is TGTGCCAGCACCACCCGGGAGTCCTACGAGCAGTACTTC. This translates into CASTTRESYEQYF.

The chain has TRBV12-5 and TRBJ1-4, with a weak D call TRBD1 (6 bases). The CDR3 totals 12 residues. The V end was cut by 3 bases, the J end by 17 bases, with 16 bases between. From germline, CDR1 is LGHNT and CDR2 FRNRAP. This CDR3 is CASGLRPQGLFF. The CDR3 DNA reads TGTGCTAGTGGTTTAAGGCCCCAGGGGCTATTTTTT.

The CDR3 DNA is TGTGCCAGCAGCTTTGCGGGAGGCAGGGTGAGCTACAATGAGCAGTTCTTC. It encodes CASSFAGGRVSYNEQFF. V and J are TRBV7-9 and TRBJ2-1; 8 bases map to TRBD2. Trimming removed 3 bases from V and 3 bases from J; junction bases left unmatched: 10. The CDR3 length is 17 residues. CDR1 and CDR2 (germline): SEHNR, FQNEAQ (reference sequence).

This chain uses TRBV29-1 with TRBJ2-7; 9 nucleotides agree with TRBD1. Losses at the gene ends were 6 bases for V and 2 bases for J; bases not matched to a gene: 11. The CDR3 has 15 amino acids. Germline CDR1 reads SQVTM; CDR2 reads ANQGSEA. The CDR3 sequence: CSVEKGDRAPYEQYF. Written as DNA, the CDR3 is TGCAGCGTGGAGAAGGGGGACAGGGCGCCCTACGAGCAGTACTTC.

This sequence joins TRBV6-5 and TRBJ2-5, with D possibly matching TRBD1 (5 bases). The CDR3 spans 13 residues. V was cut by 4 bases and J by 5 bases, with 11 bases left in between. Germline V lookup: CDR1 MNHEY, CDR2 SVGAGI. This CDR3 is CASSLQSGETQYF. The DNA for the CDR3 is TGTGCCAGCAGTTTACAATCAGGGGAGACCCAGTACTTC.

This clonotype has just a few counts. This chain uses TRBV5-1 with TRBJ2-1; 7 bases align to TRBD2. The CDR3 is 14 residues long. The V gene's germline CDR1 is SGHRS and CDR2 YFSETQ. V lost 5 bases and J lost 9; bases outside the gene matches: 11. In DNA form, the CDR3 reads TGCGCCAGCAGTCTAGGGTTTAGCGGGTCTGAGCAGTTCTTC. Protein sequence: CASSLGFSGSEQFF.

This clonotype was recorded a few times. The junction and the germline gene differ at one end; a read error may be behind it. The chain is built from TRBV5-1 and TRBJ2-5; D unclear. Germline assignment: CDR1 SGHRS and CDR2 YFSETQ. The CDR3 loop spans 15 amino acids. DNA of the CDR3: TGCGCCAGTAGCTTCGAGGTGGTTCACCAAGAGACCCAGTACTTC. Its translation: CASSFEVVHQETQYF.

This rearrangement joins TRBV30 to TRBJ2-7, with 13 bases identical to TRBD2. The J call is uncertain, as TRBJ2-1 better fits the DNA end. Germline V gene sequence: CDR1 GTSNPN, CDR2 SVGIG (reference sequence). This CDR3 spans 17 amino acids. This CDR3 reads CAWSAARTSGSYNEQFF. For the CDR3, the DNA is TGTGCCTGGAGTGCCGCGCGGACTAGCGGGAGCTACAATGAGCAGTTCTTC.

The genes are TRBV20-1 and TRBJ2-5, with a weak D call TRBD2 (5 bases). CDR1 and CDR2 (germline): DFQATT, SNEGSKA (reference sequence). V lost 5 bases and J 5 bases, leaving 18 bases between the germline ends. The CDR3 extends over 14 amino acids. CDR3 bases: TGCAGTGCTGTCCCCAGAGAGGAGGAGGAGACCCAGTACTTC. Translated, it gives CSAVPREEEETQYF.

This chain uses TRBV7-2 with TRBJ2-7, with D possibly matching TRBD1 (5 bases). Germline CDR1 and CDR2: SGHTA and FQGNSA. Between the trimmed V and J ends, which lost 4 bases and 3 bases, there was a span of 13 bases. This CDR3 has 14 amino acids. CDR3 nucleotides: TGTGCCAGCAGCTCGGCGGACAACCGCTACGAGCAGTACTTC. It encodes CASSSADNRYEQYF. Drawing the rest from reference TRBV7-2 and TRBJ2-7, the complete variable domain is GAGVSQSPSNKVTEKGKDVELRCDPISGHTALYWYRQSLGQGLEFLIYFQGNSAPDKSGLPSDRFSAERTGGSVSTLTIQRTQQEDSAVYLCASSSADNRYEQYFGPGTRLTVT.

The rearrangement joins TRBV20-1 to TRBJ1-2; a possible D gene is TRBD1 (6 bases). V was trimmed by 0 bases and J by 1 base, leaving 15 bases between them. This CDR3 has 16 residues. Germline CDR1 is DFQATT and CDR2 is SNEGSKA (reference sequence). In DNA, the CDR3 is TGCAGTGCTAGAGATACTAAGGACAGACGTAACTATGGCTACACCTTC. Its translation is CSARDTKDRRNYGYTF.

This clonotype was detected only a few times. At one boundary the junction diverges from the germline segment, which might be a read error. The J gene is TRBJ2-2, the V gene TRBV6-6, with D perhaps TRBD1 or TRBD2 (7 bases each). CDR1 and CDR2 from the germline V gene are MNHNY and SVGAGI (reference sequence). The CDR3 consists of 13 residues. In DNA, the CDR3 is TGTGCCCTTGCAACCCGAGGGGGCGGGGGGCTGTTTTTT. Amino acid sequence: CALATRGGGGLFF.

CDR3 protein: CASSLARAGLDGYTF. The CDR3 nucleotides are TGTGCCAGCAGCTTGGCGCGGGCGGGGTTGGATGGCTACACCTTC. This rearrangement joins TRBV5-5 to TRBJ1-2, with D unresolved. With 0 bases removed from V and 6 bases from J, the gap between germline ends came to 15 bases. Germline CDR1 and CDR2: SGHKS and YYEKEE (reference sequence). This CDR3 spans 15 amino acids.

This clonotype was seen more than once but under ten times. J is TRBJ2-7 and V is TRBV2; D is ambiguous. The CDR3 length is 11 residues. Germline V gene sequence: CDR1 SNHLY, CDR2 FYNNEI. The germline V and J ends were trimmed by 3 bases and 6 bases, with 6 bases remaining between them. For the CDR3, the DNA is TGTGCCAGCAGTGATTCGCTCGAGCAGTACTTC. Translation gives CASSDSLEQYF. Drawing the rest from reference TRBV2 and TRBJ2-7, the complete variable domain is EPEVTQTPSHQVTQMGQEVILRCVPISNHLYFYWYRQILGQKVEFLVSFYNNEISEKSEIFDDQFSVERPDGSNFTLKIRSTKLEDSAMYFCASSDSLEQYFGPGTRLTVT.

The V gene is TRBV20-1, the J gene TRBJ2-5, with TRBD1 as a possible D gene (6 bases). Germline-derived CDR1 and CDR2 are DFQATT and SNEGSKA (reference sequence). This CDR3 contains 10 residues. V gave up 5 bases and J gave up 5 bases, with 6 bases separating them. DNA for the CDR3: TGCAGTGCTCAGGGGGAGACCCAGTACTTC. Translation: CSAQGETQYF.

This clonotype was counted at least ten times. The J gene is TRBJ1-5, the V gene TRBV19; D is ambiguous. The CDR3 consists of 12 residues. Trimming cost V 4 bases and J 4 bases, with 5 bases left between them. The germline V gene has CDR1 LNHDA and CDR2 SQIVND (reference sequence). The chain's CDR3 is CASSTGNQPQHF. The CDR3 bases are TGTGCCAGTAGTACGGGGAATCAGCCCCAGCATTTT. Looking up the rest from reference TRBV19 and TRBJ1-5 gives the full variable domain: DGGITQSPKYLFRKEGQNVTLSCEQNLNHDAMYWYRQDPGQGLRLIYYSQIVNDFQKGDIAEGYSVSREKKESFPLTVTSAQKNPTAFYLCASSTGNQPQHFGDGTRLSIL.